Listed here are 16 T cell receptor beta chains from one sample, sequenced in a study of beta chain features in type 1 diabetes. Expressed TCRB transcripts were sequenced, since all the RNA that had been isolated was reverse transcribed. Profiling relied on immunoSEQ multiplex PCR, and the TCRdb table lists in-frame clones only, not all of them. Found here are nearly 350,000 clones, 7.5% to 9% of them singletons; the top ten hold less than 0.5%. Sequencing was performed on central memory CD4+ T cells from blood. The receptor set was obtained from a woman aged 18-29 years in good health.

V gene TRBV7-2 combines with J gene TRBJ2-1; perhaps D is TRBD1 or TRBD2 (6 bases each). The CDR3 consists of 15 residues. V lost 1 base, J lost 1 base, and 8 bases lay in between. Germline V gene lookup returns CDR1 SGHTA and CDR2 FQGNSA. CDR3: CASSLEGGSYNEQFF. The CDR3 nucleotides read TGTGCCAGCAGCTTAGAGGGGGGTTCCTACAATGAGCAGTTCTTC.

This clone was detected only a few times. One end of the junction is discordant with germline, which a read error may explain. The V and J genes are TRBV7-3 and TRBJ2-7, with D uncertain. CDR1 SGHTA and CDR2 FQGTGA come from the germline V gene. The CDR3 covers 12 residues. The CDR3 region has the DNA TGCGCCAGCAGCCAAGGAGCCTACGAGCAGTACTTC. Translating gives CASSQGAYEQYF.

The genes are TRBV5-6 and TRBJ2-3, with a weak D call TRBD2 (6 bases). Germline CDR1 SGHDT, CDR2 YYEEEE. The CDR3 length is 17 residues. V gave up 1 base and J gave up 1 base, with 16 bases separating them. CDR3 region: CASSLSLAGTGTDTQYF. DNA for the CDR3: TGTGCCAGCAGCTTGTCTTTGGCGGGAACCGGCACAGATACGCAGTATTTT.

The table lists this clone with a few counts. Different DNA sequences within this sample yield the same CDR3. The chain recombines TRBV28 with TRBJ2-5, with 7 bases that match TRBD2. Germline-derived CDR1 and CDR2 are MDHEN and SYDVKM. V lost 3 bases to trimming and J lost 4 bases; unmatched junction nucleotides: 5. The CDR3 consists of 14 residues. CDR3 sequence: CASSLGGSGETQYF. The CDR3 region has the DNA TGTGCCAGCAGTTTGGGGGGGAGCGGAGAGACCCAGTACTTC.

This clone was seen ten or more times. The V call is TRBV7-2, the J call TRBJ2-1, with D possibly TRBD1 on 5 matching bases. Per germline, CDR1 SGHTA and CDR2 FQGNSA. This CDR3 has 15 amino acids. V lost 0 bases and J lost 5, with 11 bases in between. The CDR3 here is CASSLARGSNNEQFF. DNA for the CDR3: TGTGCCAGCAGCTTAGCAAGGGGCAGCAACAATGAGCAGTTCTTC.

The chain employs TRBV19 and TRBJ1-1; D is unclear. The CDR3 totals 14 residues. V gave up 7 bases and J gave up 0 bases, with 12 bases separating them. Germline assignment: CDR1 LNHDA and CDR2 SQIVND (reference sequence). CDR3 DNA sequence: TGTGCCAGTAACCCTGGACGGGTGAACACTGAAGCTTTCTTT. This codes for CASNPGRVNTEAFF.

The chain combines TRBV2 with TRBJ2-1, with D hard to call. This CDR3 spans 14 amino acids. Germline CDR1 and CDR2: SNHLY and FYNNEI. The V end lost 1 base, the J end lost 6 bases, and 10 bases lay between the germline ends. The chain's CDR3 is CASSEVPSSNEQFF. DNA of the CDR3: TGTGCCAGCAGTGAAGTTCCGTCGTCCAATGAGCAGTTCTTC.

V is TRBV7-2 and J is TRBJ1-4; TRBD1 is a possible D gene (6 bases). The germline V gene encodes CDR1 SGHTA and CDR2 FQGNSA. The ends were cut back, 6 bases at V and 5 bases at J, with 10 bases in the middle. The CDR3 spans 13 residues. The CDR3, as DNA: TGTGCCAGCAGTCCTGGACAGAATGAAAAACTGTTTTTT. Protein product: CASSPGQNEKLFF.

Details on this clone: The sample contains more than one DNA sequence encoding this CDR3. V is TRBV14 and J is TRBJ1-1, with D uncertain. V lost 3 bases to trimming and J lost 1 base, with 6 bases between them. This CDR3 has 13 amino acids. Germline CDR1 SGHDN, CDR2 FVKESK. The CDR3 spells CASSQTPNTEAFF. The DNA of the CDR3 is TGTGCCAGCAGCCAGACACCGAACACTGAAGCTTTCTTT.

Only a few counts were recorded for this clone. One junction end does not reproduce the germline sequence, and a read error may be involved. The CDR3 DNA sequence: TGTGCCAGCAGTTTAACCGGGACAGGGGGCCGGGCAGATACGCAGTATTTT. It translates to CASSLTGTGGRADTQYF. The chain has TRBV10-3 and TRBJ2-3; TRBD1 agrees at 12 bases. Germline CDR1 and CDR2: ENHRY and SYGVKD. This CDR3 has 17 amino acids.

The chain recombines TRBV5-1 with TRBJ2-5, with a tentative D call TRBD2 (6 bases). The CDR3 runs 14 residues. Per the germline V gene, CDR1 is SGHRS and CDR2 is YFSETQ. The ends were cut back, 0 bases at V and 3 bases at J, with 9 bases in the middle. CDR3 residues: CASSLVPGEETQYF. The CDR3 bases are TGCGCCAGCAGCTTGGTCCCGGGGGAAGAGACCCAGTACTTC. Full variable domain (missing parts from reference TRBV5-1 and TRBJ2-5): KAGVTQTPRYLIKTRGQQVTLSCSPISGHRSVSWYQQTPGQGLQFLFEYFSETQRNKGNFPGRFSGRQFSNSRSEMNVSTLELGDSALYLCASSLVPGEETQYFGPGTRLLVL.

The chain is built from TRBV28 and TRBJ2-1, with 12 nucleotides matching TRBD2. The length of the CDR3 is 16 residues. With V trimmed by 6 bases and J by 3 bases, 6 bases remained unmatched. Germline V lookup: CDR1 MDHEN, CDR2 SYDVKM. CDR3 sequence (DNA): TGTGCCAGCAGACTAGCGGGAGGCCGATTCTACAATGAGCAGTTCTTC. Protein product: CASRLAGGRFYNEQFF. The full variable domain, its missing parts supplied by reference TRBV28 and TRBJ2-1, is DVKVTQSSRYLVKRTGEKVFLECVQDMDHENMFWYRQDPGLGLRLIYFSYDVKMKEKGDIPEGYSVSREKKERFSLILESASTNQTSMYLCASRLAGGRFYNEQFFGPGTRLTVL.

This clone was counted only a few times. The gene calls are TRBV11-2 and TRBJ1-2; D might be TRBD1 (6 bases). The CDR3 consists of 12 residues. V lost 5 bases and J lost 8, with 12 bases in between. Germline V gene data show CDR1 as SGHAT and CDR2 as FQNNGV. The CDR3 sequence is CASSPGAGGYTF. CDR3 coding DNA: TGTGCCAGCAGCCCAGGGGCAGGGGGCTACACCTTC.

This clone has just a few counts. The chain uses TRBV23-1 and TRBJ2-5; either TRBD1 or TRBD2 may supply D (6 bases each). TRBV23-1 is filed as an ORF, its function uncertain. Trimming removed 6 bases from V and 4 bases from J, with 18 bases in between. This CDR3 is built from 15 residues. The CDR3 reads CASSQKEGGGETQYF. The DNA for the CDR3 is TGCGCCAGCAGCCAGAAGGAAGGGGGAGGAGAGACCCAGTACTTC.

The V and J genes are TRBV7-2 and TRBJ2-5; D perhaps matches TRBD2 (5 bases). This CDR3 is built from 15 residues. In germline, CDR1 is SGHTA, CDR2 FQGNSA. Trimming pared 2 bases from V and 4 bases from J, leaving 14 bases between. CDR3 DNA sequence: TGTGCCAGCAGCTTATCGGGCAGTGGGAGAGAGACCCAGTACTTC. Amino acids: CASSLSGSGRETQYF.

Only a few counts were recorded for this clone. The rearrangement uses TRBV5-1 and TRBJ2-5; possible D gene TRBD1, 6 bases. The germline gives CDR1 SGHRS, CDR2 YFSETQ. Trimming took off 4 bases at V and 3 bases at J, with 13 bases between the two ends. There are 14 residues in the CDR3. CDR3 DNA sequence: TGCGCCAGCAGCCCGACAGGTCGGGAAGAGACCCAGTACTTC. Translated, it gives CASSPTGREETQYF. The full variable domain, its missing parts supplied by reference TRBV5-1 and TRBJ2-5, is KAGVTQTPRYLIKTRGQQVTLSCSPISGHRSVSWYQQTPGQGLQFLFEYFSETQRNKGNFPGRFSGRQFSNSRSEMNVSTLELGDSALYLCASSPTGREETQYFGPGTRLLVL.